This TCR beta chain was documented in a study of blood T cell repertoires in COVID-19. The ends lost 2 bases at V and 11 bases at J; junction bases unmatched: 8. The CDR3 covers 13 residues. Looked up from germline, CDR1 is SGHTA and CDR2 is FQGNSA. Repertoires were generated with immunoSEQ multiplex PCR, while TCRdb's copy carries only in-frame clones and drops some. The sample carries 85,000 to 130,000 clones, approximately 80% recorded once. This sequence was found in a woman of 80 years or more with active or convalescent COVID-19. The V gene is TRBV7-2, the J gene TRBJ1-1, with TRBD1 identical over 7 bases. Sample: peripheral blood. This CDR3 reads CASSLNTGESAFF. DNA of the CDR3: TGTGCCAGCAGCTTAAATACAGGGGAATCCGCTTTCTTT.